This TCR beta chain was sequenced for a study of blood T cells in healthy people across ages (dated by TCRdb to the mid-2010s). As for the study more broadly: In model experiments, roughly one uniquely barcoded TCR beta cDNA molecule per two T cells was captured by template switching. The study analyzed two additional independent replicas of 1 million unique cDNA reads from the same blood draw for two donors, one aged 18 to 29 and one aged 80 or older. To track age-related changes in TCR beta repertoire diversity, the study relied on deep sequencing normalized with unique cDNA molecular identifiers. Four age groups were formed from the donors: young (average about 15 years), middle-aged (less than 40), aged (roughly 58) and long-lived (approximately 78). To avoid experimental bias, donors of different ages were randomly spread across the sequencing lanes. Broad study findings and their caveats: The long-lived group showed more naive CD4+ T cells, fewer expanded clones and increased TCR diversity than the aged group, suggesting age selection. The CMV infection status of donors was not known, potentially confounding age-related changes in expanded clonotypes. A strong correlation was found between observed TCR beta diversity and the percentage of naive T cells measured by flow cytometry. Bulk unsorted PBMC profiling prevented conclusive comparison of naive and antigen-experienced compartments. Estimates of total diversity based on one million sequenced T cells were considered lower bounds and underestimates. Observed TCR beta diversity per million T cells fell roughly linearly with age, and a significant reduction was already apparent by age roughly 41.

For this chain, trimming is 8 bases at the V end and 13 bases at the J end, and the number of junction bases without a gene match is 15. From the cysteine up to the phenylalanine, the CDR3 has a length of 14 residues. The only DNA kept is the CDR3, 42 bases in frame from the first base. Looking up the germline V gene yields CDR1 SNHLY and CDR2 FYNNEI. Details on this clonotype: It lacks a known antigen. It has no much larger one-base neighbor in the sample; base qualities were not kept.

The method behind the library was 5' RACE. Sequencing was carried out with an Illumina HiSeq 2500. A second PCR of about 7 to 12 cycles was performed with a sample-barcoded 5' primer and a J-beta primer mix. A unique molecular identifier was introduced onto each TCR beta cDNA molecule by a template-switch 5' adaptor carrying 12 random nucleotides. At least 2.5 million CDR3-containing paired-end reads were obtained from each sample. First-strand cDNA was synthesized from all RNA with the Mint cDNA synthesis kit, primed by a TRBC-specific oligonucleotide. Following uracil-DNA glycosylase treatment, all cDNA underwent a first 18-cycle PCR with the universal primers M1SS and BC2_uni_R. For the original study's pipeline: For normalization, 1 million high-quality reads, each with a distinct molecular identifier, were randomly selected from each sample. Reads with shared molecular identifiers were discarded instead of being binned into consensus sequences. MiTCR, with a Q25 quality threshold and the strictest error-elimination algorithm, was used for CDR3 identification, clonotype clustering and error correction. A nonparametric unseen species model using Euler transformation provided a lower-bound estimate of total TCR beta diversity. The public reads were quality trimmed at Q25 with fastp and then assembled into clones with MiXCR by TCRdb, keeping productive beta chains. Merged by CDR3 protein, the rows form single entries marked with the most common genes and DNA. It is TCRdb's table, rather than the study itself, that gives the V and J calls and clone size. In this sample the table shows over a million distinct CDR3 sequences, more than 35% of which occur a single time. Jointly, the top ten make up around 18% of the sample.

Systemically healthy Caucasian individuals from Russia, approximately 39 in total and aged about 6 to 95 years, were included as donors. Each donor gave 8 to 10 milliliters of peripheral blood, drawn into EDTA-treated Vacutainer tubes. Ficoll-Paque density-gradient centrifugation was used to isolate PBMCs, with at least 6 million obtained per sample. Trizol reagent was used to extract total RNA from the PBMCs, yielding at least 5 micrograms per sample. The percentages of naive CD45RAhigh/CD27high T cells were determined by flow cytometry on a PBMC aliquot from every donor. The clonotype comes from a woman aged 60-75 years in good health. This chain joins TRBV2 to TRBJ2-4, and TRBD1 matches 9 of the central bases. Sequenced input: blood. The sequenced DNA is TGTGCCAGCCAGATTAAACAGGGGGCTGGGGAGCAGTACTTC. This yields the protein CASQIKQGAGEQYF. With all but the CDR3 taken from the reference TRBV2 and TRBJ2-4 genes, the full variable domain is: EPEVTQTPSHQVTQMGQEVILRCVPISNHLYFYWYRQILGQKVEFLVSFYNNEISEKSEIFDDQFSVERPDGSNFTLKIRSTKLEDSAMYFCASQIKQGAGEQYFGAGTRLSVL.